In its sample, the clone carrying this T cell receptor (beta chain) was seen many times. This sample was included in a study of T cells in Graves' hyperthyroidism and ophthalmopathy. Trimming removed 6 bases at V and 4 bases at J, with 18 bases between. CDR3 length: 15 residues. Template material for amplifying TCR beta CDR3 regions consisted of RNA transcripts. HTBI primers were the set used in a first-round RT-PCR of the TCR CDR3. Each CDR3 protein is one row after TCRdb ran MiXCR on the multiplex PCR reads. The sample has 300,000 to 400,000 distinct CDR3 sequences, approximately 15% seen once. Each patient was aged 18 to 65 and had newly diagnosed hyperthyroidism of under 2 months' duration.

This TCR derives from a woman aged 60-70 years with Graves' hyperthyroidism. The sequenced sample consisted of blood. The rearrangement links TRBV12-3 or TRBV12-4 to TRBJ1-1; tentatively, D is TRBD1 (6 bases). DNA of the CDR3: TGTGCCAGCAGCCGACGACAGGCGCGGAGCACTGAAGCTTTCTTT. Protein product: CASSRRQARSTEAFF.